These 5 T cell receptor beta chains share one sample of origin, sequenced in a study of Ad26.COV2.S vaccination and SARS-CoV-2 variants (dated by TCRdb to the early 2020s). Library preparation used the immunoSEQ multiplex PCR assay. TCRdb carries this immuneACCESS record with in-frame sequences only. Its versions omit some clonotypes, under half of them owing to an unresolved V gene in the studies checked, with the rest unexplained. This sample holds some 290,000 clones; approximately 86% were observed only once. The ten top clones hold 2% to 2.5% of the sample. The treatment or condition label, read with the paper, signifies: roughly 20 received Ad26.COV2.S at low or high dose, single or two shots; roughly 5 received placebo; per-sample allocation not given. For vaccine and placebo recipients, the sequenced repertoires came from samples collected on day 63 after the first injection. The sample was peripheral blood, taken in a trial of Ad26.COV2.S vaccine versus placebo. The origin of the receptors is a person between 18 and 65 years old who received the Ad26.COV2.S COVID-19 vaccine or a placebo.

This clone was detected a few times. This chain joins TRBV19 and TRBJ1-4, with a tentative D call TRBD1 (5 bases). Germline CDR1 reads LNHDA; CDR2 reads SQIVND (reference sequence). V lost 9 bases to trimming and J lost 7 bases, with 21 bases between them. This CDR3 is built from 15 residues. CDR3 residues: CASQKRGNGREKLFF. CDR3 nucleotides: TGTGCCAGCCAAAAGCGGGGGAACGGCCGTGAAAAACTGTTTTTT.

This clone was recorded once. Here the CDR3 DNA reads TGTGCCAGCAGCTTTGGGGGGCCGCCTGGGTCTTTCTTT. This translates into CASSFGGPPGSFF. This chain joins TRBV5-6 and TRBJ1-1; perhaps TRBD1 as D (6 bases). The CDR3 loop spans 13 amino acids. Germline CDR1 SGHDT, CDR2 YYEEEE. Trimming stripped 2 bases from V and 12 bases from J, with 17 bases between.

The V gene is TRBV18, the J gene TRBJ2-3, with D perhaps being TRBD1 or TRBD2 (5 bases each). The germline CDR1 and CDR2 sequences are KGHSH and LQKENI. The CDR3 spans 14 residues. The V and J ends lost 2 bases and 6 bases respectively, with 12 bases between them. DNA of the CDR3: TGTGCCAGCTCACCAGGGGGTAAACGGGATACGCAGTATTTT. Its translation: CASSPGGKRDTQYF.

This clone was detected once. The chain employs TRBV28 and TRBJ2-7; D is unclear. V lost 2 bases and J lost 8, with 7 bases in between. This CDR3 has 11 residues. Germline CDR1 MDHEN, CDR2 SYDVKM. This CDR3 is CASSLRLKQYF. The CDR3 bases are TGTGCCAGCAGTTTAAGATTGAAGCAGTACTTC.

The rearrangement links TRBV2 to TRBJ2-5; tentatively, D is TRBD2 (6 bases). Germline V CDR1 and CDR2: SNHLY, FYNNEI. The CDR3 is 13 residues long. Trimming removed 8 bases from V and 5 bases from J, with 15 bases in between. CDR3: CASGGELGETQYF. CDR3 DNA: TGTGCCAGCGGAGGGGAGTTGGGGGAGACCCAGTACTTC.